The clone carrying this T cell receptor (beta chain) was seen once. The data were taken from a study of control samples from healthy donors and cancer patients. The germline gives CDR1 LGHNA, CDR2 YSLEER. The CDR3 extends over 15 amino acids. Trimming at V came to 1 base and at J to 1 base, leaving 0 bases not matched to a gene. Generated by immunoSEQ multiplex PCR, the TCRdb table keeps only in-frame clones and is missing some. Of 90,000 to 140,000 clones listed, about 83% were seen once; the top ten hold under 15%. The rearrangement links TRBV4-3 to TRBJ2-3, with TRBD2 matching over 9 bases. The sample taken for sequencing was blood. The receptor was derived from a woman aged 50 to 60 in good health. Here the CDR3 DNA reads TGCGCCAGCAGCCAAGTAGCGGGGGGCACAGATACGCAGTATTTT. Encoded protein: CASSQVAGGTDTQYF.